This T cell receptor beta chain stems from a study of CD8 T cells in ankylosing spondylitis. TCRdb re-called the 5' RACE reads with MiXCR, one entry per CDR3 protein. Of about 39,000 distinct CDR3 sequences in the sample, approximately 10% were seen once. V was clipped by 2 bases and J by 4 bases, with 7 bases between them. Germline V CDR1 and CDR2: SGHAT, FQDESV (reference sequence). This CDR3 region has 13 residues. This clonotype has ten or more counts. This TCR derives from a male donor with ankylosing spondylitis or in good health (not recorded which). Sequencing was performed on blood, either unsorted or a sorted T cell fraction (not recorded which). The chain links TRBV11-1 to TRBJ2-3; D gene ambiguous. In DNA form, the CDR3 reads TGTGCCAGCAGCTTAACCGTTGCAGATACGCAGTATTTT. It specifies CASSLTVADTQYF.